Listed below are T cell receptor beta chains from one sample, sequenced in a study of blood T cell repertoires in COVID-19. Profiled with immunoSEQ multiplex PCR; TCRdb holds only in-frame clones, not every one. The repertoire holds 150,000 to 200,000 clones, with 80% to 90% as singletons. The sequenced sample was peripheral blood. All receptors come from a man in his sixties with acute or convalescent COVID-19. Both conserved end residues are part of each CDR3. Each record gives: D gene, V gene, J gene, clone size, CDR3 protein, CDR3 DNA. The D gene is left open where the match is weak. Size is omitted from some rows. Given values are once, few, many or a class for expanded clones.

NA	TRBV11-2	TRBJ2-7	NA	CASSRPGVSFYEQYF	TGTGCCAGCAGCAGGCCAGGGGTATCGTTCTACGAGCAGTACTTC
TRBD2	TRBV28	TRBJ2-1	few	CASSLDGGRGQFF	TGTGCCAGCAGTTTAGATGGCGGGAGAGGGCAGTTCTTC
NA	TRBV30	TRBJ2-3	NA	CAWSVQGADTQYF	TGTGCCTGGAGTGTGCAGGGTGCGGATACGCAGTATTTT
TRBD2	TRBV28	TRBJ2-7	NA	CASSFGPPGGRHEQYF	TGTGCCAGCAGTTTCGGCCCCCCTGGCGGGAGACACGAGCAGTACTTC
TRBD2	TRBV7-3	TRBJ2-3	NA	CASSYRPAGTDTQYF	TGTGCCAGCAGCTACAGACCAGCGGGGACAGATACGCAGTATTTT
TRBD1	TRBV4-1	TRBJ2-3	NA	CASSQVPDRGAYF	TGCGCCAGCAGCCAAGTCCCGGACAGGGGCGCCTATTTT
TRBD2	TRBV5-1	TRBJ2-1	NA	CASSLASSGSGNEQFF	TGCGCCAGCAGCTTGGCGTCTAGCGGGAGTGGGAATGAGCAGTTCTTC
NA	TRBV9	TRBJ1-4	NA	CASSVAGRSNEKLFF	TGTGCCAGCAGCGTAGCTGGCAGAAGTAATGAAAAACTGTTTTTT
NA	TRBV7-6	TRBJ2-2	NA	CASSLGPPGNTGELFF	TGTGCCAGCAGCTTAGGGCCCCCGGGGAACACCGGGGAGCTGTTTTTT
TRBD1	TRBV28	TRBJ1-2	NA	CASSLNRGTGFYGYTF	TGTGCCAGCAGTTTAAATCGTGGGACAGGGTTCTATGGCTACACCTTC
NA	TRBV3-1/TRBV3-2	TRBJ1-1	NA	CASSQDRGNTEAFF	TGTGCCAGCAGCCAAGACCGAGGGAACACTGAAGCTTTCTTT
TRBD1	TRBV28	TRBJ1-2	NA	CASSPILPGQVDLNYGYTF	TGTGCCAGCAGCCCCATCCTTCCGGGACAGGTAGATCTAAACTATGGCTACACCTTC
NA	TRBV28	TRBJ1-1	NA	CATSTVQGSPEAFF	TGTGCCACCTCGACAGTACAAGGGTCGCCTGAAGCTTTCTTT
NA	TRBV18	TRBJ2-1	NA	CASSPGQANEQFF	TGTGCCAGCTCACCAGGCCAGGCCAATGAGCAGTTCTTC
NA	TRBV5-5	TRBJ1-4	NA	CASSPLPQSTNEKLFF	TGTGCCAGCAGCCCCCTCCCTCAGTCAACTAATGAAAAACTGTTTTTT
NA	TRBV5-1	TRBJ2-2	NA	CASSGDSAGELFF	TGCGCCAGCAGCGGGGACTCCGCCGGGGAGCTGTTTTTT
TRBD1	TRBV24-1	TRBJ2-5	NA	CATSDFTTGGRETQYF	TGTGCCACCAGTGATTTTACTACAGGGGGCAGGGAGACCCAGTACTTC
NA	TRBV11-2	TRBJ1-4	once	CASSSPGRGGKDHEKLFF	TGTGCCAGCAGCTCCCCCGGTAGGGGCGGTAAGGATCATGAAAAACTGTTTTTT
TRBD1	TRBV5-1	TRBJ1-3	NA	CASSSTGGGNTIYF	TGCGCCAGCAGCTCCACAGGGGGTGGAAACACCATATATTTT
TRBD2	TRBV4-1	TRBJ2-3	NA	CASSQVLAGEVGDTQYF	TGCGCCAGCAGCCAAGTACTAGCGGGAGAGGTTGGAGATACGCAGTATTTT
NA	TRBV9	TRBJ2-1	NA	CASSGTRGSPYNEQFF	TGTGCCAGCAGCGGGACCCGGGGAAGCCCCTACAATGAGCAGTTCTTC
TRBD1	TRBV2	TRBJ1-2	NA	CASSEATGTGGYTF	TGTGCCAGCAGTGAAGCGACCGGGACAGGTGGCTACACCTTC
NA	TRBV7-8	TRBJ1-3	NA	CASSLVGRAGNTIYF	TGTGCCAGCAGCTTAGTGGGCAGGGCTGGAAACACCATATATTTT
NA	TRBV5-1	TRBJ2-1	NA	CASSLEAGSYNEQFF	TGCGCCAGCAGCTTGGAGGCAGGCTCCTACAATGAGCAGTTCTTC
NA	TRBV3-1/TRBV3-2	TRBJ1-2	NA	CASSQDRRTASNYGYTF	TGTGCCAGCAGCCAAGATCGGAGGACAGCTTCTAACTATGGCTACACCTTC
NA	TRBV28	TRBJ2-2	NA	CASSPGTLNTGELFF	TGTGCCAGCAGTCCCGGGACACTCAACACCGGGGAGCTGTTTTTT
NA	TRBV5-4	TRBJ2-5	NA	CASSPDPRGGQETQYF	TGTGCCAGCAGCCCGGACCCCAGGGGAGGGCAAGAGACCCAGTACTTC